This TCR beta chain was recorded in a study of neurological immune-mediated disorders (dated by TCRdb to about 2019). Turning to the overall study: Among the 34 multiple sclerosis patients, approximately 30 had relapsing-remitting MS and 3 had secondary progressive MS. Peripheral blood TCR-beta repertoires from patients with HTLV-I-associated myelopathy (HAM/TSP), patients with multiple sclerosis, and healthy controls were compared in the study using UMI-based sequencing. The roughly 110 TCR-beta libraries covered PBMC samples along with longitudinal samples, technical triplicates, and paired sorted CD4+ and CD8+ T-cell subsets. The cohort included 60 to 75 subjects: some 14 with HAM/TSP, about 35 with multiple sclerosis, and 20 or so healthy controls.

The V end loses 7 bases and the J end loses 1 base, and a stretch of 10 bases separates them. The CDR3 contains 12 residues, cysteine and phenylalanine counted. Of all the DNA, just the CDR3 is kept, 36 bases in frame from base 1. Based on the germline V gene (reference sequence), the CDR1 and CDR2 sequences are DFQATT and SNEGSKA. Broad study findings and their caveats: The highest TCR clonal expansion was observed in HAM/TSP patients, whereas the lowest was observed in MS patients, even when compared with healthy controls. No clinical or MRI features were associated with the MS cluster, and the authors said that larger cohorts are needed. Phylogenetic analysis grouped repertoires from 18 of 34 MS patients into a cluster of related CDR3 sequences, suggesting a possible repertoire-level signature. No identical CDR3 amino acid sequences were found to be shared among expanded clones across subjects, suggesting that TCR-beta repertoires were private in all groups.

Sorted-subset TCR libraries were prepared from roughly 940,000 sorted CD4+ or CD8+ T cells. The multiple sclerosis patients were enrolled in a US clinical protocol that used magnetic resonance imaging to evaluate disease progression. Peripheral blood was subjected to Ficoll-Hypaque density gradient centrifugation to isolate PBMCs, which were then cryopreserved in liquid nitrogen. The study also sequenced paired sorted CD4+ and CD8+ subsets from healthy controls, HAM/TSP patients and MS patients. This clonotype was detected ten times or more. Its antigen target is currently unknown. Base qualities are missing; no much larger clone stands one base away. cDNA synthesis used template-switch 5'RACE with a primer carrying a 10-nucleotide random unique molecular identifier tagging each TCR transcript. Each sequencing run produced over 160 million TCR-beta sequences covering 15-18 subjects. Total RNA was extracted with the RNeasy kit. The KAPA Real-time Library Amplification kit was used to amplify TCR-beta VDJ regions with primers targeting the TCR constant region and the 5'RACE anchor. Sample indexes and Illumina adaptors were added in a first PCR, after which library yield was increased in a second PCR. After Ampure bead purification, the roughly 650 bp TCR product was size-selected on a 2% E-gel SizeSelection system. Before pooling, libraries had their quality checked on a Bioanalyzer, their concentration measured with Qubit, and their quantity determined with the Kapa Library Quantification kit. An Illumina HiSeq 2500 was used to sequence the libraries paired-end at 2 x 150 bp. To increase sequence diversity, roughly 25-31% phiX was spiked into each library pool. The study's processing was this. The UMI-based MiGEC pipeline processed quality-filtered reads and removed over 80% of raw TCR sequences during error correction. IMGT germline references were used for alignment of VDJ genes, and clonotypes were defined by a unique CDR3 amino acid sequence together with V-J genes. Clonal expansion, Shannon diversity and CDR3 relatedness (CalcPairwiseDistances, ClusterSamples) were evaluated with VDJtools, and phylogenetic trees were built with CLCbio workbench. Using coefficient-of-variation modelling across technical triplicates, the study counted a clone as expanded if it had at least 8 unique UMIs. Through fastp at Q25 and MiXCR, TCRdb rebuilt clones from the public reads, retaining in-frame beta chains. Each CDR3 protein gets just one entry, which takes the most common genes and DNA from the rows behind it. TCRdb's processing, not the authors' own work, is the source of the V and J calls. This sample holds 45,000 to 55,000 distinct CDR3 sequences; about 5.8% were observed only once. Together, the top ten hold approximately 1.5% of the sample.

The chain is made from TRBV20-1 and TRBJ1-2; no D gene is confidently identified. This receptor was identified in a woman younger than 35 with multiple sclerosis. Input material: CD4+ T cells from blood. The DNA reads as follows: TGCAGTGTCCGCCCAAGTAACTATGGCTACACCTTC. This translates into CSVRPSNYGYTF.